This paragraph covers one T cell receptor (beta chain) sequence. V shed 4 bases and J 0 bases; nucleotides not matched to a gene: 6. The germline V gene encodes CDR1 SGHRS and CDR2 YFSETQ. CDR3 size: 16 residues. Tumor samples were taken before definitive surgery or chemotherapy. These data come from a study of high-grade serous ovarian cancer treatment subgroups. Clones were read by immunoSEQ multiplex PCR, and TCRdb kept only the in-frame ones, dropping some. The repertoire holds roughly 15,000 clones, with approximately 87% as singletons. V and J are TRBV5-1 and TRBJ2-2; TRBD1 agrees at 7 bases. This TCR was recovered from a human donor with high-grade serous ovarian cancer. Sample: tumor tissue. CDR3 DNA sequence: TGCGCCAGCAGCCGGGGACAGCCTGCGAACACCGGGGAGCTGTTTTTT. It is translated as CASSRGQPANTGELFF.